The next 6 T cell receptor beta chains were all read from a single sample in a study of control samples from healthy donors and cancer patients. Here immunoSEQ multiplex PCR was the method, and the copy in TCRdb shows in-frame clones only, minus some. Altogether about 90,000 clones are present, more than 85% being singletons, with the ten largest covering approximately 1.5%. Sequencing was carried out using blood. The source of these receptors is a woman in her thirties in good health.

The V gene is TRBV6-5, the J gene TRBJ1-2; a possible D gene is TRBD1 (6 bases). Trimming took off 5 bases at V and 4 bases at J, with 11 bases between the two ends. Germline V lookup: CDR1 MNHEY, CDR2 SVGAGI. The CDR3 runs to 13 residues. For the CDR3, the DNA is TGTGCCAGCAGTCGGACAGTGACCTATGGCTACACCTTC. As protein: CASSRTVTYGYTF.

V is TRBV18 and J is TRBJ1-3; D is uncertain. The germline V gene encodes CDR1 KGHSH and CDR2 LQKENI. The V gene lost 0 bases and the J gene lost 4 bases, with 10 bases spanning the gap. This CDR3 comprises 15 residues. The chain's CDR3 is CASSPPSLTGNTIYF. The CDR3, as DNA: TGTGCCAGCTCACCACCGTCACTGACGGGAAACACCATATATTTT.

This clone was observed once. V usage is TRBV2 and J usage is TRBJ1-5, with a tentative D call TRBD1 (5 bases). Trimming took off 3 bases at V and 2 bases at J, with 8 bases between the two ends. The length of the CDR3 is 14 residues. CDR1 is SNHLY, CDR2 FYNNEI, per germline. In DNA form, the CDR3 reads TGTGCCAGCAGTGACAGGGTCGGCAATCAGCCCCAGCATTTT. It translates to CASSDRVGNQPQHF.

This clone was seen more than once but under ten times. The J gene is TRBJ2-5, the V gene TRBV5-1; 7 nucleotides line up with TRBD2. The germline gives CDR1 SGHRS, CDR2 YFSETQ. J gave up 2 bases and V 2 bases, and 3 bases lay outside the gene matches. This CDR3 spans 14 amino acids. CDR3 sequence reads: CASSLAGIQETQYF. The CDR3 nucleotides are TGCGCCAGCAGCTTAGCGGGAATACAAGAGACCCAGTACTTC.

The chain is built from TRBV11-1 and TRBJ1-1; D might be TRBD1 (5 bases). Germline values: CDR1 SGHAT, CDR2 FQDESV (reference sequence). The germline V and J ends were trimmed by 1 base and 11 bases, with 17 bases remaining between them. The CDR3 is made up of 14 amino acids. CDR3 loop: CASSLDPRAPGAFF. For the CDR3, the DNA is TGTGCCAGCAGCTTAGACCCCAGGGCCCCTGGCGCTTTCTTT.

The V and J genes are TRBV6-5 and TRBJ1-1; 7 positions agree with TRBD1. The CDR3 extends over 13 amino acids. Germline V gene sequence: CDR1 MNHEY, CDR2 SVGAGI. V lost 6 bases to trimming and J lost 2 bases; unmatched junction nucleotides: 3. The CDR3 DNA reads TGTGCCAGCAGCGGGACAGCCAACACTGAAGCTTTCTTT. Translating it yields CASSGTANTEAFF.